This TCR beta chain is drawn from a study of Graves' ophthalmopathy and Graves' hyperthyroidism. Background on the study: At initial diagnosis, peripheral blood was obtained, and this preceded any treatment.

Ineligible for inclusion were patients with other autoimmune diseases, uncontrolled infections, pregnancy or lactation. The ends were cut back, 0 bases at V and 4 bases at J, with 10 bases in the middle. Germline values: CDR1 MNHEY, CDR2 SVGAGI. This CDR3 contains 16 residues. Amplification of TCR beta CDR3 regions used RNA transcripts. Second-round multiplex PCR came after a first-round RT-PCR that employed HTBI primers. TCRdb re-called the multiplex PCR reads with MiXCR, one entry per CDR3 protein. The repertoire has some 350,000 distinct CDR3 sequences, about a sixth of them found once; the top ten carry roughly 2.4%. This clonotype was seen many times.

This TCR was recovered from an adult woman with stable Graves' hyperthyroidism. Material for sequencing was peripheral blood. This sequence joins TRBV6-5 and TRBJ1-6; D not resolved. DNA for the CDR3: TGTGCCAGCAGTTACTCGGGGAGAGTATATAATTCACCCCTCCACTTT. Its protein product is CASSYSGRVYNSPLHF.